One and the same sample provided the 24 T cell receptor beta chains below, sequenced in a study of blood T cell repertoires in COVID-19. TCRdb's copy holds only in-frame clones and misses some; the assay was immunoSEQ multiplex PCR. The sample carries hundreds of thousands of clones, about 90% recorded once. Sequencing used peripheral blood. The receptors originated from a woman aged 25-40 years with COVID-19, enrolled during active disease.

The chain is built from TRBV27 and TRBJ2-3; TRBD1 agrees at 9 bases. Trimming cost V 3 bases and J 0 bases; bases outside gene matches: 7. Germline CDR1 MNHEY, CDR2 SMNVEV (reference sequence). The CDR3 consists of 17 residues. CDR3 in amino acids: CASSFSGDRASTDTQYF. CDR3 sequence (DNA): TGTGCCAGCAGTTTTTCGGGGGACAGGGCGAGCACAGATACGCAGTATTTT.

This clone has just one count. V gene TRBV27 combines with J gene TRBJ2-1, with a weak D call TRBD1 (6 bases). Per germline, CDR1 MNHEY and CDR2 SMNVEV (reference sequence). Between the trimmed V and J ends, which lost 5 bases and 7 bases, there was a span of 15 bases. The CDR3 has 14 residues. As DNA, the CDR3 is TGTGCCAGCAGTCCCCGCCGACAGGCTAATGAGCAGTTCTTC. Its protein product is CASSPRRQANEQFF.

This clone appeared a single time. The gene calls are TRBV19 and TRBJ1-2; maybe TRBD1 (6 bases). The V gene lost 6 bases and the J gene lost 7 bases, with 12 bases spanning the gap. CDR3 length: 12 residues. Germline V CDR1 and CDR2: LNHDA, SQIVND (reference sequence). CDR3: CASSLRGFGYTF. The CDR3 region has the DNA TGTGCCAGTAGCCTCAGGGGCTTTGGCTACACCTTC. The variable domain in full, with the rest retrieved from reference TRBV19 and TRBJ1-2, is DGGITQSPKYLFRKEGQNVTLSCEQNLNHDAMYWYRQDPGQGLRLIYYSQIVNDFQKGDIAEGYSVSREKKESFPLTVTSAQKNPTAFYLCASSLRGFGYTFGSGTRLTVV.

This sequence joins TRBV7-9 and TRBJ1-2, with TRBD1 matching 7 bases. Germline CDR1 is SEHNR and CDR2 is FQNEAQ (reference sequence). This CDR3 has 13 residues. V lost 8 bases, J lost 4 bases, and 7 bases stayed unmatched. The CDR3 coding sequence is TGTGCCAGCGGACCACAGGGGCCCTATGGCTACACCTTC. Protein sequence: CASGPQGPYGYTF. The complete variable domain, with remaining parts taken from reference TRBV7-9 and TRBJ1-2, reads DTGVSQNPRHKITKRGQNVTFRCDPISEHNRLYWYRQTLGQGPEFLTYFQNEAQLEKSRLLSDRFSAERPKGSFSTLEIQRTEQGDSAMYLCASGPQGPYGYTFGSGTRLTVV.

The chain recombines TRBV7-2 with TRBJ2-1; a possible D gene is TRBD2 (6 bases). Between the trimmed V and J ends, which lost 4 bases and 0 bases, there was a span of 19 bases. This CDR3 has 18 amino acids. Germline CDR1 SGHTA, CDR2 FQGNSA. CDR3 sequence reads: CASSSNAGLRGSYNEQFF. CDR3 sequence (DNA): TGTGCCAGCAGCTCGAACGCCGGACTACGGGGCTCCTACAATGAGCAGTTCTTC.

V is TRBV7-9 and J is TRBJ2-1, with 7 positions matching TRBD1. The CDR3 has 17 amino acids. Germline V lookup: CDR1 SEHNR, CDR2 FQNEAQ (reference sequence). The V gene end was trimmed by 1 base and the J gene end by 4 bases; junction bases not matched to a gene: 10. CDR3 loop: CASSLGREGGGYNEQFF. The CDR3 DNA follows: TGTGCCAGCAGCTTAGGTCGGGAAGGGGGCGGTTACAATGAGCAGTTCTTC.

The chain links TRBV6-2 or TRBV6-3 to TRBJ1-5, with D possibly TRBD1 on 5 matching bases. With 5 bases removed from V and 0 bases from J, the gap between germline ends came to 11 bases. The CDR3 spans 15 residues. Germline values: CDR1 MNHEY, CDR2 SVGEGT. The CDR3 region is CASSRTSYSNQPQHF. DNA for the CDR3: TGTGCCAGCAGTAGGACAAGTTATAGCAATCAGCCCCAGCATTTT.

This sequence joins TRBV2 and TRBJ1-2; TRBD1 matches at 12 bases. CDR1 is SNHLY, CDR2 FYNNEI, per germline. The CDR3 is 15 amino acids. The V gene end was trimmed by 6 bases and the J gene end by 7 bases; junction bases not matched to a gene: 9. For the CDR3, the DNA is TGTGCCAGCAGACGACCCGGGACAGGGGGCGCTGGCTACACCTTC. Protein product: CASRRPGTGGAGYTF.

The genes are TRBV7-2 and TRBJ2-2; TRBD2 matches 8 bases. This CDR3 has 15 residues. Looked up from germline, CDR1 is SGHTA and CDR2 is FQGNSA. Unmatched junction bases numbered 8, after V lost 8 bases and J lost 3 bases. The DNA for the CDR3 is TGTGCCAGCCGGTCGGGACTAGTTCACACCGGGGAGCTGTTTTTT. Translation: CASRSGLVHTGELFF.

The chain carries TRBV3-1 (or the pseudogene TRBV3-2) and TRBJ1-2; 7 nucleotides line up with TRBD1. Germline V CDR1 and CDR2: LGHDT, YNNKEL (reference sequence). V was pared by 4 bases and J by 3 bases, with 8 bases of the junction left unmatched. The CDR3 is 15 residues long. The CDR3 nucleotides are TGTGCCAGCAGCCTTTGGGACAGACAATACTATGGCTACACCTTC. Translated, it gives CASSLWDRQYYGYTF.

The gene calls are TRBV29-1 and TRBJ2-2; perhaps TRBD2 as D (6 bases). Trimming left V 0 bases short and J 8 bases short, with 13 bases between. Germline CDR1 SQVTM, CDR2 ANQGSEA. This CDR3 has 14 residues. The CDR3 region is CSVEDGRMPGELFF. CDR3 in DNA: TGCAGCGTTGAAGATGGGAGGATGCCAGGGGAGCTGTTTTTT.

The gene calls are TRBV2 and TRBJ1-2, with 11 nucleotides matching TRBD1. The CDR3 has 15 residues. V dropped 8 bases and J dropped 8; count of bases not matched to a gene: 13. CDR1 and CDR2 from the germline V gene are SNHLY and FYNNEI. The CDR3 loop reads CASAPTGTGGGGYTF. The CDR3 coding sequence is TGTGCCAGCGCCCCGACCGGGACAGGGGGAGGAGGCTACACCTTC.

This chain joins TRBV19 and TRBJ2-7, with 9 bases aligning to TRBD2. The germline gives CDR1 LNHDA, CDR2 SQIVND (reference sequence). V shed 5 bases and J 4 bases; nucleotides not matched to a gene: 6. CDR3 length: 14 amino acids. The CDR3 spells CASSHTAGGYEQYF. CDR3 DNA: TGTGCCAGTAGTCATACGGCGGGAGGGTACGAGCAGTACTTC.

This chain connects TRBV7-8 to TRBJ1-1; D unclear. From germline, CDR1 is SGHVS and CDR2 FQNEAQ. The CDR3 is 13 residues long. V was shortened by 2 bases and J by 1 base, with 5 bases between the two germline ends. The CDR3: CASSLYGNTEAFF. The CDR3, as DNA: TGTGCCAGCAGCTTATACGGGAACACTGAAGCTTTCTTT.

The rearrangement links TRBV20-1 to TRBJ1-1, with TRBD1 matching 9 bases. The CDR3 spans 15 residues. The V gene's germline CDR1 is DFQATT and CDR2 SNEGSKA (reference sequence). V trimming: 3 bases; J trimming: 4 bases; junction bases outside the gene matches: 9. CDR3 nucleotide sequence: TGCAGTGCTAGTAAAGGTCCGACAGGGGGCACTGAAGCTTTCTTT. Protein: CSASKGPTGGTEAFF.

CDR3 amino acids: CASSEALRSEAFF. The CDR3 DNA reads as TGTGCCAGCAGTGAAGCGCTTCGGAGTGAAGCTTTCTTT. V and J are TRBV2 and TRBJ1-1; D gene uncertain. Trimming left V 0 bases short and J 7 bases short, with 9 bases between. The CDR3 runs 13 residues. Germline CDR1 SNHLY, CDR2 FYNNEI.

Comments on this clone: A read error may be the cause here, since a much bigger clone is one base away. The rearrangement links TRBV7-9 to TRBJ1-6; 9 bases fit TRBD1. Germline CDR1 SEHNR, CDR2 FQNEAQ (reference sequence). V lost 5 bases to trimming and J lost 7 bases; unmatched junction nucleotides: 3. The CDR3 totals 14 residues. The CDR3 nucleotides read TGTGCCAGCAGCCCGGGACAGGGAAATTCACCCCTCCACTTT. Translation gives CASSPGQGNSPLHF.

V gene TRBV28 combines with J gene TRBJ1-1; perhaps TRBD1 as D (6 bases). CDR3 length: 14 amino acids. The germline V gene has CDR1 MDHEN and CDR2 SYDVKM. V lost 5 bases and J lost 5, with 15 bases in between. CDR3 in amino acids: CASSDQQGGTEAFF. The CDR3 nucleotides read TGTGCCAGCAGTGATCAACAGGGAGGGACTGAAGCTTTCTTT.

The gene calls are TRBV10-2 and TRBJ1-5; D is unclear. The CDR3 consists of 15 residues. Between the trimmed V and J ends, which lost 10 bases and 5 bases, there was a span of 21 bases. Germline V gene data show CDR1 as WSHSY and CDR2 as SAAADI. The CDR3 loop reads CAIPRGQIHDQPQHF. CDR3 nucleotide sequence: TGCGCCATTCCCCGCGGGCAGATCCACGATCAGCCCCAGCATTTT.

The CDR3 sequence is CASSPGQGDGETQYF. CDR3 sequence (DNA): TGTGCCAGCTCACCCGGACAGGGGGACGGAGAGACCCAGTACTTC. This chain connects TRBV18 to TRBJ2-5; 10 nucleotides line up with TRBD1. There are 15 residues in the CDR3. The V and J ends lost 3 bases and 4 bases, in that order; junction bases with no gene match: 5. Germline V gives CDR1 KGHSH, CDR2 LQKENI.

This chain uses TRBV6-5 with TRBJ2-1, with D perhaps matching TRBD1 (5 bases). CDR3 length equals 14 residues. The germline gives CDR1 MNHEY, CDR2 SVGAGI. Deletions cut 6 bases from V and 5 bases from J, with 14 bases between. Written as DNA, the CDR3 is TGTGCCAGCAGCCCGGGTGTAGGGGACAATGAGCAGTTCTTC. It translates to CASSPGVGDNEQFF.

The V gene is TRBV6-2 or TRBV6-3, the J gene TRBJ1-2; D might be TRBD1 (5 bases). V was pared by 0 bases and J by 4 bases, with 9 bases between. The CDR3 spans 14 residues. Germline lookup yields CDR1 MNHEY and CDR2 SVGEGT. The CDR3 loop is CASSYSTVIYGYTF. CDR3 sequence (DNA): TGTGCCAGCAGTTACTCGACAGTTATCTATGGCTACACCTTC.

The V gene is TRBV2, the J gene TRBJ2-1, with TRBD1 as a possible D gene (5 bases). Trimming shortened V by 4 bases and J by 7 bases, and 20 bases separated the two germline ends. Germline CDR1 and CDR2: SNHLY and FYNNEI. This CDR3 has 16 residues. This CDR3 reads CASSGSREGLLNEQFF. The CDR3 DNA reads as TGTGCCAGCAGTGGCTCCAGGGAAGGGCTATTGAATGAGCAGTTCTTC.

The chain recombines TRBV3-1 (or the pseudogene TRBV3-2) with TRBJ1-2; a weak D match, TRBD1 (5 bases). Germline CDR1 and CDR2: LGHDT and YNNKEL (reference sequence). V was trimmed by 1 base and J by 5 bases, leaving 14 bases between them. The CDR3 has 15 amino acids. CDR3 sequence: CASSQGPRTKYGYTF. Here the CDR3 DNA reads TGTGCCAGCAGCCAAGGGCCCAGGACAAAGTATGGCTACACCTTC.